One and the same sample provided the 6 T cell receptor beta chains below, sequenced in a study of human T cells and chemical hapten exposure. The time point was: pre-sensitization, week 0. Noted treatment: therapeutic diphenylcyclopropenone sensitization with weekly scalp DPC. TCRdb passed the RACE reads through MiXCR, listing each CDR3 protein once. This sample has 200,000 to 300,000 distinct CDR3 sequences; approximately 8.4% occur once, and the top ten carry 2% to 3%. Sequencing used whole blood, obtained in connection with sensitization to the hapten diphenylcyclopropenone (DPC). The receptors here all came from a woman in her thirties or forties with alopecia areata. Some clones in this sample may be carry-over from other donors' samples.

V gene TRBV6-2 or TRBV6-3 combines with J gene TRBJ1-4; the D is unclear. Trimming cost V 2 bases and J 6 bases, with 7 bases left between them. CDR3 length: 13 amino acids. Looked up from germline, CDR1 is MNHEY and CDR2 is SVGEGT. Written as DNA, the CDR3 is TGTGCCAGCAGTTACAGGCGCCATGAAAAACTGTTTTTT. Translating it yields CASSYRRHEKLFF.

The genes are TRBV12-3 or TRBV12-4 and TRBJ2-3; TRBD2 is a possible D gene (5 bases). V dropped 3 bases and J dropped 4 bases, with 14 bases sitting between them. The CDR3 is 15 amino acids. The CDR3 sequence is CASSLSTVGADTQYF. For the CDR3, the DNA is TGTGCCAGCAGTTTGAGTACAGTCGGGGCAGATACGCAGTATTTT.

In this sample, this clonotype turned up a few times. The chain combines TRBV4-2 with TRBJ1-1; D ambiguous. The CDR3 extends over 13 amino acids. V was trimmed by 1 base and J by 5 bases, leaving 8 bases between them. Per the germline V gene, CDR1 is LGHNA and CDR2 is YNFKEQ. The CDR3 coding sequence is TGTGCCAGCAGCCAAGCGGTAGGGACTGAAGCTTTCTTT. Amino acid sequence: CASSQAVGTEAFF.

This chain joins TRBV6-2 or TRBV6-3 and TRBJ2-7, with TRBD1 matching 7 bases. This CDR3 is built from 13 residues. Trimming at V came to 7 bases and at J to 3 bases, leaving 6 bases not matched to a gene. CDR1 MNHEY and CDR2 SVGEGT come from the germline V gene. The CDR3 DNA sequence: TGTGCCAGCAACTCGGGACAGAGCTACGAGCAGTACTTC. Protein product: CASNSGQSYEQYF.

This clonotype has a count of ten or more. The chain links TRBV3-1 to TRBJ2-3, with D uncertain. V was clipped by 4 bases and J by 1 base, with 6 bases between them. There are 13 residues in the CDR3. CDR1 and CDR2 (germline): LGHDT, YNNKEL (reference sequence). The DNA of the CDR3 is TGTGCCAGCAGCCCCGCAGGCACAGATACGCAGTATTTT. It yields the protein CASSPAGTDTQYF.

The gene calls are TRBV6-5 and TRBJ1-5; D ambiguous. The CDR3 loop spans 14 amino acids. The V and J ends lost 2 bases and 2 bases respectively, with 7 bases between them. CDR1 is MNHEY, CDR2 SVGAGI, per germline. CDR3 region: CASSYRGGNQPQHF. The CDR3 region has the DNA TGTGCCAGCAGTTACCGGGGAGGCAATCAGCCCCAGCATTTT.